This is a list of T cell receptor beta chains from one sample in a study of CD8 T cells in Susac syndrome. Each CDR3 protein gets one entry after TCRdb re-called the immunoSEQ multiplex PCR reads with MiXCR. Of over 300,000 distinct CDR3 sequences listed, around 92% are singletons. The sequenced material came from CD4+ T cells from PBMCs. These receptors all come from a human donor with multiple sclerosis. The conserved cysteine and the conserved F or W are not part of the CDR3 here.

>TRBV9|14|TRBJ1-1
ASSVAPGGPNTEAF
>TRBV29-1|11|TRBJ2-7
SVEDPQKDEQY
>TRBV5-1|13|TRBJ2-3
ASSFGGASTDTQY
>TRBV5-1|11|TRBJ1-2
ASSLEGRKVIT
>TRBV5-1|11|TRBJ1-5
ASSLEGSGSQH
>TRBV4-1|13|TRBJ1-2
ASSHPRAPIGGYT
>TRBV7-9|13|TRBJ1-1
ASSLGSGREVSAF
>TRBV20-1|10|TRBJ1-1
STDGRATEAF
>TRBV18|12|TRBJ2-7
ASSRPGQPYEQY
>TRBV19|16|TRBJ2-1
ASSPGSVVGGSYNEQF
>TRBV5-4|11|TRBJ2-2
ASQIRGTGELF
>TRBV18|14|TRBJ1-5
ASSQGERGGNQPQH
>TRBV2|14|TRBJ2-1
ANGGRDAGQYNEQF
>TRBV12-3/TRBV12-4|11|TRBJ2-1
ASRPGPRNEQF
>TRBV5-6|13|TRBJ1-1
ASSLLVRVGTEAF
>TRBV19|18|TRBJ1-5
ASRPRGGGGRYLSNQPQH
>TRBV7-9|13|TRBJ1-2
ASSSPGRGLYGYT
>TRBV20-1|10|TRBJ2-7
SAKRGPYEQY
>TRBV7-9|14|TRBJ1-1
ASSPRVFSMNTEAF
>TRBV9|12|TRBJ2-1
ASSVETREAGQF
>TRBV7-9|12|TRBJ1-1
ASSFDSVNTEAF
>TRBV19|11|TRBJ2-1
ASSIGAYNEQF
>TRBV19|13|TRBJ2-5
ASRPGGTGIQTQY
>TRBV11-3|12|TRBJ1-1
ASRQGPLNTEAF
>TRBV3-1|15|TRBJ2-1
ASSQEILAGAVNEQF
>TRBV3-1|10|TRBJ2-2
ASSQGPGELF
>TRBV9|13|TRBJ2-5
ASSVTGGGQETQY
>TRBV12-3/TRBV12-4|13|TRBJ2-1
ASSLWAGGFNEQF
>TRBV5-6|12|TRBJ1-2
ASSSRTVKDGYT
>TRBV20-1|12|TRBJ2-4
SAWYYRAKNIQY
>TRBV29-1|11|TRBJ1-3
SVRDSSGNTIY
>TRBV20-1|13|TRBJ2-2
SASKAQANTGELF
>TRBV12-3/TRBV12-4|13|TRBJ2-2
ASSFQGSNTGELF
>TRBV5-1|13|TRBJ1-2
ASSLLSVNSYGYT
>TRBV23-1|13|TRBJ1-2
ASSQGREDVYGYT
>TRBV24-1|11|TRBJ2-1
ATSDNFYNEQF
>TRBV14|12|TRBJ2-7
ASSRVVGTYEQY
>TRBV3-1|11|TRBJ2-5
ASSQEVLATQY
>TRBV2|12|TRBJ1-5
ASSAGQGGQPQH
>TRBV30|11|TRBJ2-4
AWSVLGGNIQY
>TRBV6-5|13|TRBJ2-7
ASSYGTSGPYEQY
>TRBV18|14|TRBJ1-1
ASSPYYSHQNTEAF
>TRBV5-4|14|TRBJ2-1
ASSLGNRDLMNEQF
>TRBV5-1|12|TRBJ2-1
ASSPDPDPDEQF
>TRBV20-1|11|TRBJ1-1
SARRGANTEAF
>TRBV7-6|14|TRBJ1-6
ASSLATGPRDSPLH
>TRBV9|11|TRBJ2-5
ASSVLPEETQY
>TRBV7-3|12|TRBJ2-3
ASSFGAPEHTQY
>TRBV19|13|TRBJ2-5
ASSPAGPGRETQY
>TRBV24-1|13|TRBJ1-1
ATSGGGQGGTEAF
>TRBV18|15|TRBJ2-7
ASSPRILRQGSYEQY
>TRBV6-5|11|TRBJ1-2
ASSYGGRDGYT
>TRBV6-6|13|TRBJ2-5
ASSDAGGGKETQY
>TRBV30|10|TRBJ2-1
AWSVNLEVEF
>TRBV3-1|14|TRBJ2-6
ASSRRGALGANVLT